The 26 T cell receptor beta chains presented below share a single source sample, sequenced in a study of blood T cell repertoires in COVID-19 (dated by TCRdb to 2020 to 2022). The method was the immunoSEQ multiplex PCR assay. TCRdb limited this immuneACCESS table to in-frame rearrangements with V and J called. A share of clones is missing; checked studies link under half to unresolved V genes, and the rest is unexplained. This sample is represented by approximately 320,000 clones; approximately 88% of them were singletons. The leading ten clones occupy about 8.9% of the sample. Sequencing used PBMCs or T cells enriched from blood (not recorded which). The source is a woman between 18 and 30 years old who had recovered from COVID-19.

The rearrangement links TRBV10-1 to TRBJ2-7, with D tentatively TRBD1 (6 bases). Trimming shortened V by 0 bases and J by 0 bases, and 15 bases separated the two germline ends. Germline V gene lookup returns CDR1 WNHNN and CDR2 SYGVQD (reference sequence). The length of the CDR3 is 17 residues. CDR3: CASSESSVGASSYEQYF. CDR3 sequence (DNA): TGCGCCAGCAGTGAGTCGTCTGTGGGGGCTAGCTCCTACGAGCAGTACTTC.

V is TRBV28 and J is TRBJ1-5, with 9 bases identical to TRBD1. CDR1 and CDR2 from the germline V gene are MDHEN and SYDVKM. The V segment lost 6 bases and the J segment 11 bases; nucleotides outside the gene matches: 11. The CDR3 runs to 14 residues. CDR3 in DNA: TGTGCCAGCAGCCACATGACAGGGGGGATAGCCCAGCATTTT. Residues: CASSHMTGGIAQHF.

This chain links TRBV19 with TRBJ1-2, with 12 bases identical to TRBD1. CDR1 is LNHDA, CDR2 SQIVND, per germline (reference sequence). V shed 5 bases and J 0 bases; nucleotides not matched to a gene: 7. The CDR3 sequence is 17 residues long. CDR3 sequence (DNA): TGTGCCAGTAGTGTCCCGGGACAGGGGGCAGCTAACTATGGCTACACCTTC. It is translated as CASSVPGQGAANYGYTF.

This chain uses TRBV4-3 with TRBJ2-3, with D hard to call. With 0 bases removed from V and 1 base from J, the gap between germline ends came to 11 bases. Germline-derived CDR1 and CDR2 are LGHNA and YSLEER. The length of the CDR3 is 16 residues. CDR3 amino acids: CASSQDPGPGTDTQYF. The CDR3 coding sequence is TGCGCCAGCAGCCAAGATCCAGGTCCTGGCACAGATACGCAGTATTTT.

The J gene is TRBJ2-2, the V gene TRBV27, with D hard to call. The germline V and J ends were trimmed by 4 bases and 0 bases, with 6 bases remaining between them. CDR1 is MNHEY and CDR2 is SMNVEV in the germline V gene (reference sequence). The CDR3 runs to 14 residues. CDR3 sequence: CASSSGANTGELFF. The DNA of the CDR3 is TGTGCCAGCAGTTCTGGAGCGAACACCGGGGAGCTGTTTTTT.

This clone has only a few counts. The rearrangement links TRBV28 to TRBJ2-3; TRBD2 matches at 8 bases. The CDR3 sequence is 16 residues long. The V segment lost 6 bases and the J segment 6 bases; nucleotides outside the gene matches: 14. Per germline, CDR1 MDHEN and CDR2 SYDVKM. The CDR3 coding sequence is TGTGCCAGCAGGGTGATTACCGGGGGGGGCGTGGATACGCAGTATTTT. Its translation is CASRVITGGGVDTQYF.

This rearrangement joins TRBV4-2 to TRBJ2-5, with 9 bases that match TRBD2. This CDR3 spans 16 amino acids. Per the germline V gene, CDR1 is LGHNA and CDR2 is YNFKEQ. The junction had 4 bases not matched to a gene; V was cut back by 1 base and J by 1 base. Here the CDR3 DNA reads TGTGCCAGCAGCCAAGGGGGCGGGGGGGCCCAAGAGACCCAGTACTTC. Protein product: CASSQGGGGAQETQYF.

The chain joins TRBV9 to TRBJ1-6; D is perhaps TRBD1 (6 bases). Between the trimmed V and J ends, which lost 3 bases and 10 bases, there was a span of 11 bases. The CDR3 length is 13 residues. Germline V gene sequence: CDR1 SGDLS, CDR2 YYNGEE. The CDR3 DNA reads as TGTGCCAGCAGCGGGGGGCCGGGCTCACCCCTCCACTTT. Its translation: CASSGGPGSPLHF.

This clone was counted once. The V and J genes are TRBV6-1 and TRBJ1-2, with D unresolved. CDR1 MNHNS and CDR2 SASEGT come from the germline V gene. The V end lost 2 bases, the J end lost 6 bases, and 10 bases lay between the germline ends. The CDR3 totals 13 residues. As DNA, the CDR3 is TGTGCCAGCAGTGAAACACAGCTGAATGGCTACACCTTC. Translating gives CASSETQLNGYTF.

The chain combines TRBV19 with TRBJ1-1; D call uncertain. Germline CDR1 reads LNHDA; CDR2 reads SQIVND (reference sequence). The CDR3 has 12 residues. Trimming stripped 2 bases from V and 3 bases from J, with 4 bases between. Written as DNA, the CDR3 is TGTGCCAGTAGTATATCGGACACTGAAGCTTTCTTT. Protein sequence: CASSISDTEAFF.

This chain joins TRBV19 and TRBJ2-2; 7 nucleotides align to TRBD2. The CDR3 is 14 amino acids. The germline CDR1 and CDR2 sequences are LNHDA and SQIVND (reference sequence). V gave up 7 bases and J gave up 1 base; unmatched junction bases: 3. The DNA of the CDR3 is TGTGCCAGTACCCCGGGGGGGAACACCGGGGAGCTGTTTTTT. Translating gives CASTPGGNTGELFF.

The chain links TRBV5-4 to TRBJ2-1; 14 bases match TRBD2. CDR3 length: 19 amino acids. CDR1 and CDR2 from the germline V gene are SGHNT and YYREEE (reference sequence). V was pared by 4 bases and J by 0 bases, with 9 bases of the junction left unmatched. CDR3 DNA: TGTGCCAGCAGCCCTTTGACTAGCGGGGGGGCCAGCTCCTACAATGAGCAGTTCTTC. It is translated as CASSPLTSGGASSYNEQFF.

The rearrangement uses TRBV6-2 or TRBV6-3 and TRBJ2-1; maybe TRBD2 (6 bases). The V gene lost 4 bases and the J gene lost 0 bases, with 10 bases spanning the gap. Germline V gene lookup returns CDR1 MNHEY and CDR2 SVGEGT. This CDR3 has 15 residues. The CDR3 sequence is CASSLADTSYNEQFF. The CDR3 bases are TGTGCCAGCAGTTTAGCGGACACCTCCTACAATGAGCAGTTCTTC.

This clone came up once. The chain links TRBV4-3 to TRBJ2-7; 8 nucleotides align to TRBD2. The CDR3 is 18 amino acids. In germline, CDR1 is LGHNA, CDR2 YSLEER. Losses at the gene ends were 2 bases for V and 2 bases for J; bases not matched to a gene: 14. CDR3 DNA: TGCGCCAGCAGCCAACCCCGAAGCTCTAGCGGGTTAACCTACGAGCAGTACTTC. Protein sequence: CASSQPRSSSGLTYEQYF.

The chain joins TRBV6-5 to TRBJ1-1; D is possibly TRBD1 (5 bases). This CDR3 is built from 14 residues. Germline CDR1 is MNHEY and CDR2 is SVGAGI. V lost 7 bases and J 4 bases, leaving 16 bases between the germline ends. CDR3: CASIGGGVGTEAFF. The CDR3 DNA is TGTGCCAGCATCGGCGGGGGGGTAGGCACTGAAGCTTTCTTT.

This clone has just a few counts. The chain is built from TRBV18 and TRBJ2-7; 9 nucleotides align to TRBD1. With V trimmed by 3 bases and J by 0 bases, 3 bases remained unmatched. CDR3 size: 15 residues. Germline assignment: CDR1 KGHSH and CDR2 LQKENI. CDR3 sequence: CASSPGTGSSYEQYF. CDR3 sequence (DNA): TGTGCCAGCTCACCCGGGACAGGGAGCTCCTACGAGCAGTACTTC.

This chain uses TRBV12-3 or TRBV12-4 with TRBJ2-5; the D is unclear. The V and J ends lost 3 bases and 0 bases respectively, with 5 bases between them. The CDR3 sequence is 13 residues long. DNA of the CDR3: TGTGCCAGCAGTTTCCAATACCAAGAGACCCAGTACTTC. Encoded protein: CASSFQYQETQYF.

The genes are TRBV7-8 and TRBJ1-5; possibly TRBD1 for D (5 bases). V was trimmed by 5 bases and J by 3 bases, leaving 14 bases between them. Germline CDR1 is SGHVS and CDR2 is FQNEAQ. CDR3 size: 15 residues. The CDR3 sequence is CASSPIGGINQPQHF. The CDR3 DNA sequence: TGTGCCAGCAGCCCGATTGGGGGGATCAATCAGCCCCAGCATTTT.

The CDR3 is CASSPRASGRDFNEQYF. CDR3 sequence (DNA): TGTGCCAGCTCACCCAGGGCTAGCGGGAGGGATTTCAACGAGCAGTACTTC. The chain has TRBV21-1 and TRBJ2-7; the D call TRBD2 from the table was never checked on the DNA. TRBV21-1 is labeled a pseudogene. This CDR3 spans 17 amino acids.

This chain connects TRBV3-1 (or the pseudogene TRBV3-2) to TRBJ2-3; 16 positions match TRBD2. Trimming at V came to 3 bases and at J to 5 bases, leaving 14 bases not matched to a gene. The CDR3 has 20 residues. The germline CDR1 and CDR2 sequences are LGHDT and YNNKEL (reference sequence). CDR3 in DNA: TGTGCCAGCAGCCACTACCCCTCCGGGACTAGCGGGGGGGAGGGAGATACGCAGTATTTT. Protein: CASSHYPSGTSGGEGDTQYF.

This clone occurred a few times. The chain has TRBV4-3 and TRBJ2-2; D remains ambiguous. Germline-derived CDR1 and CDR2 are LGHNA and YSLEER. CDR3 length: 15 residues. Trimming cost V 1 base and J 1 base, with 7 bases left between them. The CDR3 protein is CASSQAQWNTGELFF. Here the CDR3 DNA reads TGCGCCAGCAGCCAAGCACAATGGAACACCGGGGAGCTGTTTTTT.

V and J are TRBV12-3 or TRBV12-4 and TRBJ1-3, with D hard to call. Trimming removed 7 bases at V and 0 bases at J, with 7 bases between. The CDR3 covers 13 residues. CDR3 sequence (DNA): TGTGCCAGCACCCTACTCTCTGGAAACACCATATATTTT. Translated, it gives CASTLLSGNTIYF.

The chain carries TRBV4-3 and TRBJ2-7; 7 bases fit TRBD2. This CDR3 has 16 residues. With V trimmed by 2 bases and J by 9 bases, 16 bases remained unmatched. Germline-derived CDR1 and CDR2 are LGHNA and YSLEER. In DNA form, the CDR3 reads TGCGCCAGCAGCCAACGACACGGGACTACCAGAGGGGTGCAGTACTTC. Translating gives CASSQRHGTTRGVQYF.

The J gene is TRBJ2-7, the V gene TRBV9; 9 bases agree with TRBD1. The CDR3 contains 14 residues. From germline, CDR1 is SGDLS and CDR2 YYNGEE. With 7 bases clipped from V and 3 bases from J, the junction kept 8 bases outside the gene matches. Here the CDR3 reads CASCPGTGSYEQYF. The DNA for the CDR3 is TGTGCCAGCTGCCCCGGGACAGGGAGCTACGAGCAGTACTTC.

The chain carries TRBV28 and TRBJ2-2; weak D call: TRBD2 (5 bases). The CDR3 is 12 amino acids. The germline CDR1 and CDR2 sequences are MDHEN and SYDVKM. V dropped 4 bases and J dropped 6 bases, with 6 bases sitting between them. DNA of the CDR3: TGTGCCAGCAGTTGGAGGTCCGGGGAGCTGTTTTTT. Translating gives CASSWRSGELFF.

As to this clone: Germline and junction disagree at one end, which may indicate a read error. For the CDR3, the DNA is TGTGCCAGCAGCCAAGTGGTGGCTCCGAACCCCGGGGAGCTGTTTTTT. This codes for CASSQVVAPNPGELFF. This chain uses TRBV14 with TRBJ2-2; unclear D gene. The germline V gene has CDR1 SGHDN and CDR2 FVKESK. The CDR3 is 16 residues long.